A single T cell receptor beta chain is shown here with its context. What this receptor recognizes is not known. One base away there is no much larger clone; base qualities are not given. The immunoSEQ Assay, a bias-controlled multiplex PCR, was used to amplify TCRbeta CDR3 regions from genomic DNA. Per the original workflow: Nucleated cell counts per sample were estimated from amplification of reference gene primers within the assay. To quantify the absolute abundance of each unique TCRbeta CDR3 rearrangement, sequence reads were collapsed and filtered. Productive Simpson clonality was computed per sample as the square root of Simpson's diversity index over productive rearrangements. This is the immuneACCESS table as TCRdb keeps it, with only in-frame sequences that have V and J called. A part of the clones is gone; compared with another copy, unresolved V genes explain less than half, and the rest is unexplained. The V and J calls and clone size were taken over from that table, and D and trimming were inferred from the DNA. The sample table contains 270,000 or so clones; only one count was recorded for roughly 90% of them. The top ten clones comprise approximately 3% of the sample.

The entry originates in a study of blood T cell repertoires in COVID-19 (dated by TCRdb to the early 2020s). About the investigation overall: Samples covering the acute and convalescent phases of COVID-19 were provided by collaborators in the United States, Italy and Spain. The prospective study material was composed of cDNA or gDNA derived from T cells, B-cell-depleted T cells, or PBMCs. Deeply sampled blood TCRbeta repertoires from subjects exposed to, actively infected with, or recovered from COVID-19 were included in the dataset. Nearly every sample came with metadata listing a de-identified subject ID, COVID-19 status, age in years and sex. Samples were obtained from the ongoing ImmuneRACE study (first 160 participants) and from 1,254 subjects provided by 6 global collaborators. A freely available public database, intended as a resource for researchers studying the immune response to SARS-CoV-2, is where the repertoires were released. HLA class I and class II types, where available, came from metadata supplied by the sample provider rather than from assay-based typing.

The germline ends are 13 bases apart after V is trimmed by 3 bases and J by 7 bases. The CDR3 measures 13 amino acids from cysteine to phenylalanine. Only the CDR3 DNA stays, 39 bases, in frame from base 1. The germline V gene gives CDR1 as SGHTA and CDR2 as FQGNSA. The collaborating institutions used their own protocols to collect whole blood in K2EDTA tubes. For TCRbeta analysis, collaborator samples were shipped as frozen whole blood, as isolated PBMCs, or as DNA extracted from either sample type. What the authors observed across the whole study: How much clinical and demographic metadata was included differed by source and by participant, and the metadata was provided uncurated.

The sample was peripheral blood. The receptor's source is a young woman with active or convalescent COVID-19. The V and J genes are TRBV7-2 and TRBJ2-7, and TRBD2 may be the D gene, going by 5 matching bases. The base sequence is TGTGCCAGCAGCTTGGCTATCACGGGGGAGCAGTACTTC. Its protein product is CASSLAITGEQYF.